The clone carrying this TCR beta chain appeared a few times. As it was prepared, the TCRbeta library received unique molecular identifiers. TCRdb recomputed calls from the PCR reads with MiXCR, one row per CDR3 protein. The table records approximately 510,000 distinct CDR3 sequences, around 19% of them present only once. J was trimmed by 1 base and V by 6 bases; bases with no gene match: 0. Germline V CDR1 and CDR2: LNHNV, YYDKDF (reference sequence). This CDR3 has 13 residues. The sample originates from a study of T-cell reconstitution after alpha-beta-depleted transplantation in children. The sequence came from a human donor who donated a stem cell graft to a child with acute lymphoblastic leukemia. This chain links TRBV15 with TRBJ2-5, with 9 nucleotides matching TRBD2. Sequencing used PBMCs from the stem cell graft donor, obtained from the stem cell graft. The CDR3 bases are TGTGCCACCAGACTAGCGGGCCAAGAGACCCAGTACTTC. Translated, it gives CATRLAGQETQYF.